This TCR beta chain was captured by sequencing in a study of human T cells and chemical hapten exposure. TCRdb ran MiXCR on the RACE reads and lists one entry per CDR3 protein. The sample gives roughly 180,000 distinct CDR3 sequences, about 15% of which show up once; 1.5% to 2% is in the top ten. After removal of 3 bases from V and 2 bases from J, the junction contained 3 bases not matched to a gene. The germline V gene has CDR1 SGHTA and CDR2 FQGTGA. The CDR3 is 15 amino acids. Specified time point: patch test 1, 2 weeks after DPC sensitization. The sample's treatment: therapeutic diphenylcyclopropenone sensitization with weekly scalp DPC.

Specimen: whole blood, collected in connection with sensitization to the hapten diphenylcyclopropenone (DPC). The V call is TRBV7-3, the J call TRBJ2-5, with 10 bases fitting TRBD1. This sequence originates from a woman in her 30s with alopecia areata. Some clones in this sample may be carry-over from other donors' samples. The CDR3 protein is CASSLGTGVQETQYF. The DNA of the CDR3 is TGTGCCAGCAGCTTGGGGACAGGGGTACAAGAGACCCAGTACTTC. The variable domain in full, with the rest retrieved from reference TRBV7-3 and TRBJ2-5, is GAGVSQTPSNKVTEKGKYVELRCDPISGHTALYWYRQSLGQGPEFLIYFQGTGAADDSGLPNDRFFAVRPEGSVSTLKIQRTERGDSAVYLCASSLGTGVQETQYFGPGTRLLVL.